The clone carrying this T cell receptor beta chain was counted a few times. The sample comes from a study of blood T cells in healthy people across ages. Primers used in a second PCR of roughly 6 to 11 cycles were a sample-barcoded 5' primer and a J-beta primer mix. A single record per CDR3 protein comes from TCRdb applying MiXCR to the 5' RACE reads. The sample records about 800,000 distinct CDR3 sequences, more than 20% being singletons. Deletions cut 0 bases from V and 7 bases from J, with 6 bases between. Germline V lookup: CDR1 LGHNA, CDR2 YSLEER. The CDR3 runs 13 residues. This sample was also put to use in a study of T cells of mothers and their children.

Sequences were obtained from blood. The sequence came from a boy aged 5-17 years in good health. The chain carries TRBV4-3 and TRBJ2-2; D is unresolved. The CDR3 protein is CASSQDRIGELFF. The DNA for the CDR3 is TGCGCCAGCAGCCAAGATCGTATCGGGGAGCTGTTTTTT.